This is a list of T cell receptor beta chains from one sample in a study of T cell responses to AZD1222 COVID-19 vaccine. The protocol was immunoSEQ multiplex PCR, while the TCRdb copy is restricted to in-frame clones and leaves out a portion. The table records fewer than 110,000 clones, 87% of them present only once. The sample here was peripheral blood, taken on day 0 of AZD1222 vaccination. Every receptor here comes from an adult in good health. Both conserved end residues are part of each CDR3. Fields, in order: V gene, D gene, clone size, J gene, CDR3 DNA, CDR3 protein. D genes are given only for firm matches. Clone size is not always given. Where it is, it says once, few, many or a class for expanded clones.

>TRBV4-2|TRBD1|once|TRBJ1-6
TGTGCCAGCAGCCAAGGGGGGACAGGGGCCGGGAATTCACCCCTCCACTTT
CASSQGGTGAGNSPLHF
>TRBV6-6|-|-|TRBJ1-5
TGTGCCAGCAGTTACTCGCTCATCTCTGGTCAGCCCCAGCATTTT
CASSYSLISGQPQHF
>TRBV2|TRBD2|-|TRBJ2-5
TGTGCCAGCAATAAGGCGGGGGGGAGCCAAGAGACCCAGTACTTC
CASNKAGGSQETQYF
>TRBV15|TRBD2|-|TRBJ2-2
TGTGCCACCAGCAGAGGGACTAGCGACACCGGGGAGCTGTTTTTT
CATSRGTSDTGELFF
>TRBV7-3|TRBD1|-|TRBJ1-2
TGTGCCAGCAGCCCGACAGGGGGCTCCTATGGCTACACCTTC
CASSPTGGSYGYTF
>TRBV5-1|-|-|TRBJ1-1
TGCGCCAGCAGCTTGGCCCTGGGCCGGGGGGACACTGAAGCTTTCTTT
CASSLALGRGDTEAFF
>TRBV9|-|-|TRBJ1-2
TGTGCCAGCAGCGTAGAGGTAGGGAAGGGCTACACCTTC
CASSVEVGKGYTF
>TRBV5-4|-|-|TRBJ2-7
TGTGCCAGCAGCTCAGGGGCCGAGCAGTACTTC
CASSSGAEQYF
>TRBV24-1|-|-|TRBJ2-1
TGTGCCACCAGTGATTATCGGGGCAATGAGCAGTTCTTC
CATSDYRGNEQFF
>TRBV5-1|TRBD1|-|TRBJ2-7
TGCGCCAGCAGCGCGACAGGGCCCGGGTTGAGCGAGCAGTACTTC
CASSATGPGLSEQYF
>TRBV27|-|-|TRBJ2-3
TGTGCCAGCAGTTTACGTAGCTACACAGATACGCAGTATTTT
CASSLRSYTDTQYF
>TRBV6-5|TRBD2|few|TRBJ2-7
TGTGCCAGCAGTTATCGGACTAGCGGGATAATCGAGCAGTACTTC
CASSYRTSGIIEQYF
>TRBV7-6|-|-|TRBJ1-5
TGTGCCAGCAGCTTAGGAACACAGGGTAGCAATCAGCCCCAGCATTTT
CASSLGTQGSNQPQHF
>TRBV6-5|-|once|TRBJ2-2
TGTGCCAGCTGTCCGGGGGACACCGGGGAGCTGTTTTTT
CASCPGDTGELFF
>TRBV24-1|-|-|TRBJ1-5
TGTGCCACCAGTGATGGGGGCTCCAATCAGCCCCAGCATTTT
CATSDGGSNQPQHF
>TRBV6-6|TRBD1|-|TRBJ1-2
TGTGCCAGCAGTGCTGGGACTCAGGGGGACTATGGCTACACCTTC
CASSAGTQGDYGYTF
>TRBV7-9|TRBD1|-|TRBJ2-7
TGTGCCAGCAGCTTCCCGGGACAGGGGGTGAACGAGCAGTACTTC
CASSFPGQGVNEQYF
>TRBV7-8|-|-|TRBJ2-7
TGTGCCAGCAGCTTAGGAATGACATTTTCCGGAAACAAGTATCCCTACGAGCAGTACTTC
CASSLGMTFSGNKYPYEQYF
>TRBV7-3|-|-|TRBJ1-5
TGTGCCAGCAGCTTAAGCGGCGGGAAAGGTCAGCCCCAGCATTTT
CASSLSGGKGQPQHF
>TRBV25-1|-|-|TRBJ1-1
TGTGCCAGCAGTCAGAGGACGGAAGCTTTCTTT
CASSQRTEAFF
>TRBV7-2|-|once|TRBJ1-5
TGTGCCAGCAGTTCCGGGACGGGCTATCAGCCCCAGCATTTT
CASSSGTGYQPQHF
>TRBV6-5|-|-|TRBJ1-1
TGTGCCAGCAGTTACTCAAGGGGAATGGGTCCCGGTGAAGCTTTCTTT
CASSYSRGMGPGEAFF
>TRBV5-1|TRBD1|-|TRBJ2-4
TGCGCCAGCAGCTTGGGGGACAGGGAAGGCGGCATTCAGTACTTC
CASSLGDREGGIQYF
>TRBV4-3|-|-|TRBJ1-6
TGCGCCAGCAGCCAAGATCAAGTCAAAACAGGGTACTCCTATAATTCACCCCTCCACTTT
CASSQDQVKTGYSYNSPLHF
>TRBV24-1|-|-|TRBJ1-5
TGTGCCACCAGTGAGACCCACAGGGACGGGGTCGTCGTTTGGGTCAATCAGCCCCAGCATTTT
CATSETHRDGVVVWVNQPQHF
>TRBV10-2|-|few|TRBJ2-5
TGCGCCAGCAGCCTCCCAGGGTGGAGGGAGACCCAGTACTTC
CASSLPGWRETQYF
>TRBV30|-|-|TRBJ1-1
TGTGCCTGGAGTGTACTGGGACGCAGGGCTTTCTTT
CAWSVLGRRAFF
>TRBV6-1|-|few|TRBJ2-2
TGTGCCAGCAGTGAAATCCTGGATACCGGGGAGCTGTTTTTT
CASSEILDTGELFF
>TRBV28|TRBD1|-|TRBJ2-5
TGTGCCAGCAGGTCGGGACAGGGGCTCCAAGAGACCCAGTACTTC
CASRSGQGLQETQYF
>TRBV27|-|-|TRBJ2-7
TGTGCCAGCAGTTTACAAACCGCCGGTGGTCCCTACGAGCAGTACTTC
CASSLQTAGGPYEQYF
>TRBV7-6|-|-|TRBJ2-5
TGTGCCAGCAGCCTTGGGAGGGGGCTTGGAGAGACCCAGTACTTC
CASSLGRGLGETQYF
>TRBV7-2|-|-|TRBJ2-7
TGTGCCAGCAGCTTAGGTCAGGGCGTGTTGTACGAGCAGTACTTC
CASSLGQGVLYEQYF
>TRBV9|-|-|TRBJ1-2
TGTGCCAGCAGCGTAGAAGCGAATGGGGGCGGCTACACCTTC
CASSVEANGGGYTF
>TRBV10-1|-|-|TRBJ1-6
TGCGCCAGCAGTGAGTCAAAGCGTTCTCAGGACCATTCACCCCTCCACTTT
CASSESKRSQDHSPLHF
>TRBV6-1|-|-|TRBJ1-1
TGTGCCAGCAGTGATATCTGGCGGGAGGTAACTGAAGCTTTCTTT
CASSDIWREVTEAFF
>TRBV20-1|TRBD2|once|TRBJ2-7
TGCAGTGCTAGTCCCAGCGGGAGATACGAGCAGTACTTC
CSASPSGRYEQYF
>TRBV5-6|TRBD1|-|TRBJ2-7
TGTGCCAGCAGCCCTTTGACAGGGGCCTACGAGCAGTACTTC
CASSPLTGAYEQYF
>TRBV6-6|-|-|TRBJ1-1
TGTGCCAGCAGTGTGACAGCCACCACTGAAGCTTTCTTT
CASSVTATTEAFF
>TRBV7-6|-|-|TRBJ2-7
TGTGCCAGCAGTCCGACTACGAGATACGAGCAGTACTTC
CASSPTTRYEQYF
>TRBV10-1|-|-|TRBJ2-6
TGCGCCAGCAGTGTTAGGGGGTTCCCTGGGGCCAACGTCCTGACTTTC
CASSVRGFPGANVLTF
>TRBV29-1|-|-|TRBJ2-7
TGCAGCGTTGCTCAACAAAGCCTCTACGAGCAGTACTTC
CSVAQQSLYEQYF
>TRBV19|TRBD1|few|TRBJ2-3
TGTGCCAGTAGGCCAAGGGACAGGCTAACCACTAGCACAGATACGCAGTATTTT
CASRPRDRLTTSTDTQYF
>TRBV3-1/TRBV3-2|-|-|TRBJ1-2
TGTGCCAGCAGCCAAGGCCAGGGAGGCTATGGCTACACCTTC
CASSQGQGGYGYTF
>TRBV11-2|-|-|TRBJ2-7
TGTGCCAGCAGCTTAGCTCTGCTTAGGGAGCAGTACTTC
CASSLALLREQYF
>TRBV14|-|few|TRBJ1-2
TGTGCCAGCAGCCAAGGGCCCTGGTCAGGCGACTATGGCTACACCTTC
CASSQGPWSGDYGYTF
>TRBV7-2|-|-|TRBJ1-1
TGTGCCAGCAGCTTAGCGACAGAGGCCACTGAAGCTTTCTTT
CASSLATEATEAFF
>TRBV7-9|-|-|TRBJ1-4
TGTGCCAGCAGCTACCAGGGCGTGCGGGAAAAACTGTTTTTT
CASSYQGVREKLFF